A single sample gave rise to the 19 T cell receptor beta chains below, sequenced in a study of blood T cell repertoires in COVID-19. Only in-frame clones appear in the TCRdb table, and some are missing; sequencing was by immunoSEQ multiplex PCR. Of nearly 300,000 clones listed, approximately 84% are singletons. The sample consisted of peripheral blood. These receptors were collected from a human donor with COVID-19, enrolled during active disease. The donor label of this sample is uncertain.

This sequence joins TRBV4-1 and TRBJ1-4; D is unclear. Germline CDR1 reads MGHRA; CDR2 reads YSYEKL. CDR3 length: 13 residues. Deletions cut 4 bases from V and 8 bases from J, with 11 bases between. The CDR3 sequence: CASSLESREKLFF. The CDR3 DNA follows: TGCGCCAGCAGCCTGGAGAGTAGGGAAAAACTGTTTTTT.

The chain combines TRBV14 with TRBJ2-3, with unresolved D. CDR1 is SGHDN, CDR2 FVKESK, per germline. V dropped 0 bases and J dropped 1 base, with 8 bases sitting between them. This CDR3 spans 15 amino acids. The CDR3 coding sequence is TGTGCCAGCAGCCAAGATAGGCAGGGCACAGATACGCAGTATTTT. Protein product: CASSQDRQGTDTQYF.

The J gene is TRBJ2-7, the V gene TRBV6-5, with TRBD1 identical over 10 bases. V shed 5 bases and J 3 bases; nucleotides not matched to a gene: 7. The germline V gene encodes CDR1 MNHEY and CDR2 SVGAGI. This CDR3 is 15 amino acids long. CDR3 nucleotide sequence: TGTGCCAGCAGTCGGGACAGGGGTTCCCGCTACGAGCAGTACTTC. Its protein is CASSRDRGSRYEQYF.

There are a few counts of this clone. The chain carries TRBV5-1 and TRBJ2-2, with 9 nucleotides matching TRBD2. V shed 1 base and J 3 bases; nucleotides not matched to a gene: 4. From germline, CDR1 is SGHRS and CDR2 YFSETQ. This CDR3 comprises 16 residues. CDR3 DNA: TGCGCCAGCAGCTTGAGGGCGGGAGGGGACACCGGGGAGCTGTTTTTT. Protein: CASSLRAGGDTGELFF.

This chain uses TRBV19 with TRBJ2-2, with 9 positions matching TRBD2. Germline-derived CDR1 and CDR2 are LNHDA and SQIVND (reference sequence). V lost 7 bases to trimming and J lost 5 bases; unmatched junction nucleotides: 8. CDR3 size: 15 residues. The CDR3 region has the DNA TGTGCCAGTACTTTTAGCGGGAGTTATACCGGGGAGCTGTTTTTT. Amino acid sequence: CASTFSGSYTGELFF. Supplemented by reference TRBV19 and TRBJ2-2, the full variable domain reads DGGITQSPKYLFRKEGQNVTLSCEQNLNHDAMYWYRQDPGQGLRLIYYSQIVNDFQKGDIAEGYSVSREKKESFPLTVTSAQKNPTAFYLCASTFSGSYTGELFFGEGSRLTVL.

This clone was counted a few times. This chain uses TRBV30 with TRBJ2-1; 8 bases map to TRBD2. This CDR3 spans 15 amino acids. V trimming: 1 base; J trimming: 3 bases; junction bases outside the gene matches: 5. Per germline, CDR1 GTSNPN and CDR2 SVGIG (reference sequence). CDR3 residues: CAWSATSGDYNEQFF. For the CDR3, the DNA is TGTGCCTGGAGTGCTACTAGCGGAGACTACAATGAGCAGTTCTTC.

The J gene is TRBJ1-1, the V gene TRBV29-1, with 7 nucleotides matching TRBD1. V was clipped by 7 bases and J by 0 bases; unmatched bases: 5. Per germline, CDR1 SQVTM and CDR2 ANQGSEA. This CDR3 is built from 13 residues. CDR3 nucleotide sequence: TGCAGCGGCGGGACAGACTTGAACACTGAAGCTTTCTTT. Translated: CSGGTDLNTEAFF. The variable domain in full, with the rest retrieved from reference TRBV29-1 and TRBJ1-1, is SAVISQKPSRDICQRGTSLTIQCQVDSQVTMMFWYRQQPGQSLTLIATANQGSEATYESGFVIDKFPISRPNLTFSTLTVSNMSPEDSSIYLCSGGTDLNTEAFFGQGTRLTVV.

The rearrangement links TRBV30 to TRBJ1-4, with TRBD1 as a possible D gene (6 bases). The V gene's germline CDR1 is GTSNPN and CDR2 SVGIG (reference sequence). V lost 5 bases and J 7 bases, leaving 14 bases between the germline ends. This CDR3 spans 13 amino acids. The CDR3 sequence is CAWGAGAPEKLFF. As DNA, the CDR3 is TGTGCCTGGGGCGCAGGGGCGCCTGAAAAACTGTTTTTT. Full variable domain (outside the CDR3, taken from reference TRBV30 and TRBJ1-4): SQTIHQWPATLVQPVGSPLSLECTVEGTSNPNLYWYRQAAGRGLQLLFYSVGIGQISSEVPQNLSASRPQDRQFILSSKKLLLSDSGFYLCAWGAGAPEKLFFGSGTQLSVL.

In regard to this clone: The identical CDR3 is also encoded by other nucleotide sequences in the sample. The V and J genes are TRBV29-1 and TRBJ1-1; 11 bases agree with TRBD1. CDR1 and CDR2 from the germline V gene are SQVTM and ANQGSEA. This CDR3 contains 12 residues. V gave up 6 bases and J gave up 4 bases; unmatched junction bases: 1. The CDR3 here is CSVGTGGTEAFF. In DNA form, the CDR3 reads TGCAGCGTCGGGACAGGGGGCACTGAAGCTTTCTTT.

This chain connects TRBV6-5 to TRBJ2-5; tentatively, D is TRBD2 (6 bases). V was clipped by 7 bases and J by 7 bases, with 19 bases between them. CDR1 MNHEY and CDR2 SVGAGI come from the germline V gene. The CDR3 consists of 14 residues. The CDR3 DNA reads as TGTGCCAGCACCGCGACTAGAGGGTTTGGGACCCAGTACTTC. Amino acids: CASTATRGFGTQYF.

In DNA form, the CDR3 reads TGTGCCAGCAGTTCCCCGGCAGGGGCGGACACTGAAGCTTTCTTT. It specifies CASSSPAGADTEAFF. V and J are TRBV28 and TRBJ1-1; maybe TRBD1 (6 bases). The germline V and J ends were trimmed by 4 bases and 3 bases, with 15 bases remaining between them. The germline V gene encodes CDR1 MDHEN and CDR2 SYDVKM. The CDR3 contains 15 residues.

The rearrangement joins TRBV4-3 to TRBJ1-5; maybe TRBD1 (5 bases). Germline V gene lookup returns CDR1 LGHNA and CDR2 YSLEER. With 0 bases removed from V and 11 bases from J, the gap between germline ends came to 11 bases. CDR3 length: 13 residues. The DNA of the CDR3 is TGCGCCAGCAGCCAAGACCAGGGTACAGCCCAGCATTTT. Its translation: CASSQDQGTAQHF.

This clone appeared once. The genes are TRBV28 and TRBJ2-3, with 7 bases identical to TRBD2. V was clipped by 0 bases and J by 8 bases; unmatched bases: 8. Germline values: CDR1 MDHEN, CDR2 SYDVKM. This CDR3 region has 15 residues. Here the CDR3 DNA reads TGTGCCAGCAGTTTATGGGCTAGCGGCAGACTTACGCAGTATTTT. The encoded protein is CASSLWASGRLTQYF. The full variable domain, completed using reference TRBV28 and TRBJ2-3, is DVKVTQSSRYLVKRTGEKVFLECVQDMDHENMFWYRQDPGLGLRLIYFSYDVKMKEKGDIPEGYSVSREKKERFSLILESASTNQTSMYLCASSLWASGRLTQYFGPGTRLTVL.

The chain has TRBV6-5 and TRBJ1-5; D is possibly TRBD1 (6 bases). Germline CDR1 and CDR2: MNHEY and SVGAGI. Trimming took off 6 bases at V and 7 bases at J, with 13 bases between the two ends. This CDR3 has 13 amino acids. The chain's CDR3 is CASSGSGAQPQHF. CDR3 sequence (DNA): TGTGCCAGCAGCGGCTCAGGGGCGCAGCCCCAGCATTTT.

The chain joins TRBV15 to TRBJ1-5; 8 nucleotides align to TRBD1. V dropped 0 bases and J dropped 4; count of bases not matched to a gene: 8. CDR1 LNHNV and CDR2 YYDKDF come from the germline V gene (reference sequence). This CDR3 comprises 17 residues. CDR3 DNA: TGTGCCACCAGCAGAGATCGGCAGGGGGCAAGGAATCAGCCCCAGCATTTT. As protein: CATSRDRQGARNQPQHF.

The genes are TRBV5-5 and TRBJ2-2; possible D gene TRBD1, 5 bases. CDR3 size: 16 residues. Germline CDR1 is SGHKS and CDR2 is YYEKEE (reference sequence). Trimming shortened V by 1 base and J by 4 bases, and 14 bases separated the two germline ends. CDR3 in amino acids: CASSLLARVVTGELFF. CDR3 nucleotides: TGTGCCAGCAGCTTGTTAGCCAGGGTGGTCACCGGGGAGCTGTTTTTT.

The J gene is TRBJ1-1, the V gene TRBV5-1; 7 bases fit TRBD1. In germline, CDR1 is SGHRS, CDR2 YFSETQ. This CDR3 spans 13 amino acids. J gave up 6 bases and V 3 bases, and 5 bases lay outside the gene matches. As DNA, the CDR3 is TGCGCCAGCAGCTCAGGGGGATTCGCTGAAGCTTTCTTT. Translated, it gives CASSSGGFAEAFF.

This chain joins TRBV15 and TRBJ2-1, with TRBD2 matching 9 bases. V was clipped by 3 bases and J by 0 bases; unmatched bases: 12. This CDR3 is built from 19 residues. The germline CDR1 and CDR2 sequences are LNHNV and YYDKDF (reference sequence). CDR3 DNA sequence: TGTGCCACCAGCAGGGCCATTGGACTAGCGCTTAGCTCCTACAATGAGCAGTTCTTC. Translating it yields CATSRAIGLALSSYNEQFF.

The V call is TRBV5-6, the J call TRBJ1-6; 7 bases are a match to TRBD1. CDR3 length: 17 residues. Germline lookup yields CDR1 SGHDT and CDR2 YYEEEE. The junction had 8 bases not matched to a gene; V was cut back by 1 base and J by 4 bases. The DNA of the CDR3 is TGTGCCAGCAGCTTGTACGACAGGGCGGATTATAATTCACCCCTCCACTTT. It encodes CASSLYDRADYNSPLHF.